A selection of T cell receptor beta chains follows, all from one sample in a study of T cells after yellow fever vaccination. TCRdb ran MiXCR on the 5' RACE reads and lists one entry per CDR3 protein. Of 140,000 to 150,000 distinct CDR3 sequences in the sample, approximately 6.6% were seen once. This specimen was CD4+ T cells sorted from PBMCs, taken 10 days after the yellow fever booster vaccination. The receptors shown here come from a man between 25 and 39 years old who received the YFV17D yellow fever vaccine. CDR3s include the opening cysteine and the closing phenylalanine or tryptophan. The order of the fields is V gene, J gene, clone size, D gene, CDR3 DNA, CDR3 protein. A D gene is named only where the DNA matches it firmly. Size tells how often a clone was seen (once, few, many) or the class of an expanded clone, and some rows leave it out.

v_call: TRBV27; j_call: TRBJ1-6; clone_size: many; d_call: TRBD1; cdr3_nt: TGTGCCAGCAGTTTAGAAGGGGGCCAGAGCGGCAATTCACCCCTCCACTTT; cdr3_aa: CASSLEGGQSGNSPLHF
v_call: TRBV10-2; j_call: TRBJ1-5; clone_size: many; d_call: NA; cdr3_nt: TGCGCCAGCAGTGCTCAAGGCAATCAGCCCCAGCATTTT; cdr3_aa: CASSAQGNQPQHF
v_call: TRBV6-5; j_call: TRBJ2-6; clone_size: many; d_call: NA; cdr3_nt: TGTGCCAGCAGTAACAGGAATACTGGGGCCAACGTCCTGACTTTC; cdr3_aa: CASSNRNTGANVLTF
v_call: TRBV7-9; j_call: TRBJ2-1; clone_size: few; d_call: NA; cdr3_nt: TGTGCCACGGGAAATGAGCAGTTCTTC; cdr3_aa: CATGNEQFF
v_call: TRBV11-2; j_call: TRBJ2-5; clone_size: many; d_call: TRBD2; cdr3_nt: TGTGCCAGCAGCCCCGGACTAGAAGAGACCCAGTACTTC; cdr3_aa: CASSPGLEETQYF
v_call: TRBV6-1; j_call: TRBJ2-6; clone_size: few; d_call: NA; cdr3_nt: TGTGCCAGCAGTGACCAGCATTCTGGGGCCAACGTCCTGACTTTC; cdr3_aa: CASSDQHSGANVLTF
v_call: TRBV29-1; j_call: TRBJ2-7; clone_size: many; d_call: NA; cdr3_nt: TGCAGCGTTGGCCAGGCAACCTACGAGCAGTACTTC; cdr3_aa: CSVGQATYEQYF
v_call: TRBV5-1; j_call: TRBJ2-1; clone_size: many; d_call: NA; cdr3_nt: TGCGCCAGCAGCTTCGTGTTGGGTGAGCAGTTCTTC; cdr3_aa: CASSFVLGEQFF
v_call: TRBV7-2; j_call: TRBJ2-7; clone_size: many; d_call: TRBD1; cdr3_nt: TGTGCCAGCAGCCGAGGGACAGGGACCTACGAGCAGTACTTC; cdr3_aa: CASSRGTGTYEQYF
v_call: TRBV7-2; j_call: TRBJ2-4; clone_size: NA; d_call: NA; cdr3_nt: TGTGCCAGCAGCTTAGGTAGTAGCGGAAACATTCAGTACTTC; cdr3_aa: CASSLGSSGNIQYF
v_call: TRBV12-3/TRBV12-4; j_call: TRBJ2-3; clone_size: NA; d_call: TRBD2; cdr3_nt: TGTGCCCTCAGTCTTGGGACTAGCGGGAGGAGCACAGATACGCAGTATTTT; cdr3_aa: CALSLGTSGRSTDTQYF
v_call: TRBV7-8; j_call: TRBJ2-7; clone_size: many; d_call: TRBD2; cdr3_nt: TGTGCCAGCAGCTTCGCCCTAGCGGTGGTCTACGAGCAGTACTTC; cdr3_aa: CASSFALAVVYEQYF
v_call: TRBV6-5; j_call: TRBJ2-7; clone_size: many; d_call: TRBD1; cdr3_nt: TGTGCCAGCAGTCTGGACAGGGGCTTCTCCTACGAGCAGTACTTC; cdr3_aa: CASSLDRGFSYEQYF
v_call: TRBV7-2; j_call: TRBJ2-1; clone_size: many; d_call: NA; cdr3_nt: TGTGCCAGCAGCTTAGCCATCAGGGTTAATGAGCAGTTCTTC; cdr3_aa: CASSLAIRVNEQFF
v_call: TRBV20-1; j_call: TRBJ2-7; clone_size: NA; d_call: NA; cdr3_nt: TGCAGTGCTAGAAAACTAGCTGGCGAGCAGTACTTC; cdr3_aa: CSARKLAGEQYF
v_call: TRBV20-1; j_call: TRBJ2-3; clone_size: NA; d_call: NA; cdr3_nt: TGCAGTGCTAGTCTTATGAGGGGCCTTAGCACAGATACGCAGTATTTT; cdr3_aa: CSASLMRGLSTDTQYF
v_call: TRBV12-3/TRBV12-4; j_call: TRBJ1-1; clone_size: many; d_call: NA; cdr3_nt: TGTGCTCCCTGGGGGGGGCGGTACACTGAAGCTTTCTTT; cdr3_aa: CAPWGGRYTEAFF
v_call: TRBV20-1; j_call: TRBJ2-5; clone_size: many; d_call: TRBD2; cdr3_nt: TGCAGTGCTCAACTGACTAGCGCGTACCAAGAGACCCAGTACTTC; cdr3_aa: CSAQLTSAYQETQYF
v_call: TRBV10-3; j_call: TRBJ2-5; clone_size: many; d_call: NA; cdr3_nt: TGTGCCATCAAAGGACAGCCCCAAGAGACCCAGTACTTC; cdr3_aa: CAIKGQPQETQYF
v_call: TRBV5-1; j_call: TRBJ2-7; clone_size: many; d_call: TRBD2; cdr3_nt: TGCGCCAGCAGCCTCGAGCGGGATTTCTACGAGCAGTACTTC; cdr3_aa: CASSLERDFYEQYF
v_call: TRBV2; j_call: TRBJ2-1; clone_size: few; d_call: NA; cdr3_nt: TGTGCCAGCGAGAGCCAGGGAATCCATGAGCAGTTCTTC; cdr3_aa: CASESQGIHEQFF
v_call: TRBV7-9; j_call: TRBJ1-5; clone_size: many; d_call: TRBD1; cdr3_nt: TGTGCCAGCAGCCTAGCGGGACAGGGGAGCCAGCCCCAGCATTTT; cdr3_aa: CASSLAGQGSQPQHF
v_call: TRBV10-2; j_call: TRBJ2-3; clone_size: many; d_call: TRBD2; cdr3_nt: TGCGCCAGCTGCCGACTAGCGGGGGGCACAGATACGCAGTATTTT; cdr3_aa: CASCRLAGGTDTQYF
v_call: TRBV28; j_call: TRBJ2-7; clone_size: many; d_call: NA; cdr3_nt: TGTGCCAGCAGTTTATTGGGGGCTTTAGCTTCCTACGAGCAGTACTTC; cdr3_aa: CASSLLGALASYEQYF
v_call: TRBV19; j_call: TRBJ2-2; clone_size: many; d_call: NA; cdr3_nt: TGTGCCAGTGGGGGGTTTACCGGGGAGCTGTTTTTT; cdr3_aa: CASGGFTGELFF
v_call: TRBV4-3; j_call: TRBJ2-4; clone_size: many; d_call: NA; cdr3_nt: TGCGCCAGCAGCCAAGACCTGGGAGCTACTCTAGCCAAAAACATTCAGTACTTC; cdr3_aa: CASSQDLGATLAKNIQYF
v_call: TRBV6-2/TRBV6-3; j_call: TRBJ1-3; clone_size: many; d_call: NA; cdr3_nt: TGTGCCAGCAGTTACCGTCCGATCTCTGGAAACACCATATATTTT; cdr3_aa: CASSYRPISGNTIYF
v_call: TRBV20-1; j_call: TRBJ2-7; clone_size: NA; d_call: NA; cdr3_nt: TGCAGTGCTAGAGTACCGGGACTGGAAACATTCGAGCAGTACTTC; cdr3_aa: CSARVPGLETFEQYF
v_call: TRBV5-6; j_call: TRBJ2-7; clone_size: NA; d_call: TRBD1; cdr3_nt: TGTGCCAGCAGCCTTACCCCGGGACAGGGGTTCGGCGAGCAGTACTTC; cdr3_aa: CASSLTPGQGFGEQYF
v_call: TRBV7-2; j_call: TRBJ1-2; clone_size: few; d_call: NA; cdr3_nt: TGTGCCAGCAGGCCGGGGGGCCCCTCCGGGGGCTACACCTTC; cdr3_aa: CASRPGGPSGGYTF
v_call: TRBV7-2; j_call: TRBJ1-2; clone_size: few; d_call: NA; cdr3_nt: TGTGCCAGCAGCCCTAATATAGGGAGGATTTCTAACTATGGCTACACCTTC; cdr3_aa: CASSPNIGRISNYGYTF
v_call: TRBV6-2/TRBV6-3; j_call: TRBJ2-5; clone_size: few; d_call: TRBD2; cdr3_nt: TGTGCCAGCAGTTACAGGGCTAGCGGGAGACCCCACCAAGAGACCCAGTACTTC; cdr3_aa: CASSYRASGRPHQETQYF
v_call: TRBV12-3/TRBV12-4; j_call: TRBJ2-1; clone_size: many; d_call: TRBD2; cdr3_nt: TGTGCCAGCAGTGGGGGACTAGCGGGAGCCCAGCCTGATGAGCAGTTCTTC; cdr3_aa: CASSGGLAGAQPDEQFF
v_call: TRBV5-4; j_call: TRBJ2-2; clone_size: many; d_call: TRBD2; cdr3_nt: TGTGCCAGCAGCTTGGCAGCGGGAGGGCCTTCCGGGGAGCTGTTTTTT; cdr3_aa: CASSLAAGGPSGELFF
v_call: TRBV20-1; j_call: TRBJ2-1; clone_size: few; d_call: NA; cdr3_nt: TGCAGTGCTAGAGGTCCTCCCTTGGATGAGCAGTTCTTC; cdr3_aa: CSARGPPLDEQFF
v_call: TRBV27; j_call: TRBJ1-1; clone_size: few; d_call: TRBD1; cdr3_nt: TGTGCCAGCAGCCCAGGGACGAGGACAGGATCAATGAACACTGAAGCTTTCTTT; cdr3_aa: CASSPGTRTGSMNTEAFF
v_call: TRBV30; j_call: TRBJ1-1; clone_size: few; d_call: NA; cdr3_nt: TGTGCCTGGACAGGGTTACCGAGGACTGAAGCTTTCTTT; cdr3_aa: CAWTGLPRTEAFF
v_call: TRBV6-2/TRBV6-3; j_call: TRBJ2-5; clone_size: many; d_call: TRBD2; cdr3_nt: TGTGCCAGCAGTTACGGACTAGCACGAGAGACCCAGTACTTC; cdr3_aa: CASSYGLARETQYF
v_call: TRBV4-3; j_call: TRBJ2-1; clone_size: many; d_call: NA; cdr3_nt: TGCGCCAGCAGCCAAGAGGGCAATGAGCAGTTCTTC; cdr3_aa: CASSQEGNEQFF
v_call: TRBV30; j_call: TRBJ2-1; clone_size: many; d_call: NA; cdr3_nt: TGTGCCTGGAGTGTACTTACGGGAGTGGCCAGTGAGCAGTTCTTC; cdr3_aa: CAWSVLTGVASEQFF
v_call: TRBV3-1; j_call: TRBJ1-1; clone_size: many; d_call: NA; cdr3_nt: TGTGCCAGCAGCCTAAGAGAAGTTAACACTGAAGCTTTCTTT; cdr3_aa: CASSLREVNTEAFF
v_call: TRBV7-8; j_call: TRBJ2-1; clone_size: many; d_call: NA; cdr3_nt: TGTGCCAGCAGCCCCCCCGTGGGGTACAATGAGCAGTTCTTC; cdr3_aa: CASSPPVGYNEQFF
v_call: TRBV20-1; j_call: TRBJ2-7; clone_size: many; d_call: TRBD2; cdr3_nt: TGCAGTGCTAGAGATGGACTAGCGGGACTCTACGAGCAGTACTTC; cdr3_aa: CSARDGLAGLYEQYF
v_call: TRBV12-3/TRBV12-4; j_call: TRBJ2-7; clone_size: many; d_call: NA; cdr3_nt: TGTGCCAGCAGTGTACGGATCGGCGAGCAGTACTTC; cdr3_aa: CASSVRIGEQYF
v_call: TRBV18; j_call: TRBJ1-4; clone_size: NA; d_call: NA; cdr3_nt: TGTGCCAGCTCACCAGGATCTGATGAAAAACTGTTTTTT; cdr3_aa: CASSPGSDEKLFF
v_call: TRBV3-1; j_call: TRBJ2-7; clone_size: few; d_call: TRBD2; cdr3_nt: TGTGCCAGCAGCCAAGTGCCTAGCGGGAGGGCTTGGAACGAGCAGTACTTC; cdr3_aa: CASSQVPSGRAWNEQYF
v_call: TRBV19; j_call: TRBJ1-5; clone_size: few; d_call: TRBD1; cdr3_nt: TGTGCCCCCAGGGGGGGGTGTCAGCCCCAGCATTTT; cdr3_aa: CAPRGGCQPQHF
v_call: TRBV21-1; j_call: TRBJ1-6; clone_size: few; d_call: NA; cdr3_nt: TGTGCCAGCAGCACCCGGGACACACCAGCTCCTATATCGAATTCACCCCTCCACTTT; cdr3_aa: CASSTRDTPAPISNSPLHF
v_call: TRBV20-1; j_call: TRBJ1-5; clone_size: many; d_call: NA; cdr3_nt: TGCAGTGCGAGTACAGGGAATAGCAATCAGCCCCAGCATTTT; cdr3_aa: CSASTGNSNQPQHF
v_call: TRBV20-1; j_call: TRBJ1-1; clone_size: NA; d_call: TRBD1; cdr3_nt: TGCAGTGCTAGAAAGGGGGCGAACACTGAAGCTTTCTTT; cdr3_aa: CSARKGANTEAFF
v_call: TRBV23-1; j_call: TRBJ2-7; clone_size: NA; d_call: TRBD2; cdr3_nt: TGCGCCAGTTACAAAACTGCGCCGCGGGAGGGCCCCTACGAGCAGTACTTC; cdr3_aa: CASYKTAPREGPYEQYF